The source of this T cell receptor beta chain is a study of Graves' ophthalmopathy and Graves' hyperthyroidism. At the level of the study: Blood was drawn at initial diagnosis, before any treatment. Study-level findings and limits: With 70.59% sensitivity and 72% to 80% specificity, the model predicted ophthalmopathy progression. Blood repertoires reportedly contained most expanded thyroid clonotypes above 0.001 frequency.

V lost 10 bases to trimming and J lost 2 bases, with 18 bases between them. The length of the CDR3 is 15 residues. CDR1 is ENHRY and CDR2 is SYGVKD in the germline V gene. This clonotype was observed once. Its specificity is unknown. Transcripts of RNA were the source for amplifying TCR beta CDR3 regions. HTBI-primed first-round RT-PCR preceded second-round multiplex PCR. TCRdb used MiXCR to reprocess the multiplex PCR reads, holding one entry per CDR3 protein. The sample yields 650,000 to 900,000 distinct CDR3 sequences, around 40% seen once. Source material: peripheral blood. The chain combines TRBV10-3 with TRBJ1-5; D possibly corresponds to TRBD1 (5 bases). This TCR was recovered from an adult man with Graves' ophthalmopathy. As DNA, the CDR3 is TGTGCCAGCAGAACAGGAGGGGTTGGCAATCAGCCCCAGCATTTT. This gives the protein CASRTGGVGNQPQHF.